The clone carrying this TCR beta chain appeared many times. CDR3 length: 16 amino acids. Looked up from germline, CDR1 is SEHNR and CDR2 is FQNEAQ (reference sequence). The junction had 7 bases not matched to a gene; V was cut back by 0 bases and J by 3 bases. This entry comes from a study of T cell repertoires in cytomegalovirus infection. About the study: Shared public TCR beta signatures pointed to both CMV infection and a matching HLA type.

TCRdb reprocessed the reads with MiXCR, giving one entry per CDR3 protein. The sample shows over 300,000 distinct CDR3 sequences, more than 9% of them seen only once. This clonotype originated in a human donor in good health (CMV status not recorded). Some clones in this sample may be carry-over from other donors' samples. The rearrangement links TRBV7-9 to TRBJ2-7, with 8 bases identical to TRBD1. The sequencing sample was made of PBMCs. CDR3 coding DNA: TGTGCCAGCAGCTTAGCCCGGGACAGGCATAACTACGAGCAGTACTTC. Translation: CASSLARDRHNYEQYF.